These 30 T cell receptor beta chains share one sample of origin, sequenced in a study of response to subunit inactivated influenza vaccine. Using its own MiXCR run on the RT-PCR reads, TCRdb lists one record per CDR3 protein. The sample gives about 780,000 distinct CDR3 sequences, approximately 17% of which show up once; approximately 11% is in the top ten. Sequencing used PBMCs from blood, obtained more than 4 days after vaccination. These TCRs come from a man aged 50-59 years who received an inactivated influenza vaccine.

This sequence joins TRBV9 and TRBJ2-7; D not certain. Germline values: CDR1 SGDLS, CDR2 YYNGEE. Trimming took off 0 bases at V and 3 bases at J, with 13 bases between the two ends. This CDR3 contains 15 residues. The CDR3 protein is CASSVDPGTRYEQYF. The CDR3 nucleotides read TGTGCCAGCAGCGTAGATCCGGGTACTCGCTACGAGCAGTACTTC.

This clonotype was picked up a small number of times. This chain links TRBV7-9 with TRBJ2-7; the D gene is possibly TRBD2 (5 bases). Germline CDR1 SEHNR, CDR2 FQNEAQ (reference sequence). V was clipped by 5 bases and J by 6 bases, with 14 bases between them. The CDR3 runs to 13 residues. Here the CDR3 DNA reads TGTGCCAGCAGCGGAGGCGTTGGGATCGAGCAGTACTTC. Protein product: CASSGGVGIEQYF.

This clonotype was detected only a few times. The chain has TRBV10-2 and TRBJ2-7; 7 nucleotides align to TRBD1. The CDR3 runs 12 residues. Germline CDR1 and CDR2: WSHSY and SAAADI. V dropped 7 bases and J dropped 5; count of bases not matched to a gene: 5. The CDR3 here is CASTQTGNEQYF. The CDR3 coding sequence is TGCGCCAGCACCCAGACAGGGAACGAGCAGTACTTC.

CDR3 nucleotides: TGTGCCAGCGGACCGGGACAGGGAATCTATGGCTACACCTTC. Encoded protein: CASGPGQGIYGYTF. The chain combines TRBV12-3 or TRBV12-4 with TRBJ1-2; TRBD1 matches 9 bases. The CDR3 has 14 residues. Trimming at V came to 8 bases and at J to 4 bases, leaving 8 bases not matched to a gene.

The chain recombines TRBV3-1 with TRBJ2-1; 12 nucleotides line up with TRBD1. CDR1 and CDR2 from the germline V gene are LGHDT and YNNKEL (reference sequence). Germline trimming cut 2 bases from V and 7 bases from J; bases unmatched to any gene: 3. CDR3 size: 15 residues. CDR3 sequence (DNA): TGTGCCAGCAGCCAAATGGGACAGGGGGCGAATGAGCAGTTCTTC. The encoded protein is CASSQMGQGANEQFF.

This clonotype was seen ten or more times. This chain connects TRBV7-2 to TRBJ2-3; D not certain. The CDR3 runs 12 residues. The V gene's germline CDR1 is SGHTA and CDR2 FQGNSA. The V gene lost 5 bases and the J gene lost 4 bases, with 7 bases spanning the gap. DNA for the CDR3: TGTGCCAGCAGCCAAAGGGCAGATACGCAGTATTTT. This translates into CASSQRADTQYF.

As DNA, the CDR3 is TGTGCCAGCAGTTTAAATTCGCTCTATGGCTACACCTTC. Residues: CASSLNSLYGYTF. The chain combines TRBV27 with TRBJ1-2; no clear D. Germline V CDR1 and CDR2: MNHEY, SMNVEV (reference sequence). Trimming shortened V by 2 bases and J by 4 bases, and 8 bases separated the two germline ends. The CDR3 is 13 residues long.

The chain links TRBV6-2 or TRBV6-3 to TRBJ2-1; 9 bases fit TRBD2. With V trimmed by 2 bases and J by 8 bases, 16 bases remained unmatched. The CDR3 has 18 residues. The germline gives CDR1 MNHEY, CDR2 SVGEGT. The CDR3 loop reads CASSYRLGGRASGDEQFF. CDR3 in DNA: TGTGCCAGCAGTTACCGCCTCGGCGGGAGGGCCTCAGGCGATGAGCAGTTCTTC.

There are a few counts of this clonotype. The chain employs TRBV5-6 and TRBJ2-2; D is uncertain. The CDR3 loop spans 15 amino acids. CDR1 is SGHDT and CDR2 is YYEEEE in the germline V gene. Between the trimmed V and J ends, which lost 7 bases and 1 base, there was a span of 14 bases. CDR3 sequence: CASGKDPQNTGELFF. The CDR3 DNA follows: TGTGCCAGCGGCAAGGACCCTCAGAACACCGGGGAGCTGTTTTTT. Full variable domain (remainder filled in from reference TRBV5-6 and TRBJ2-2): DAGVTQSPTHLIKTRGQQVTLRCSPKSGHDTVSWYQQALGQGPQFIFQYYEEEERQRGNFPDRFSGHQFPNYSSELNVNALLLGDSALYLCASGKDPQNTGELFFGEGSRLTVL.

This clonotype has a handful of counts. J is TRBJ1-5 and V is TRBV28, with a possible D match to TRBD1 (6 bases). V shed 5 bases and J shed 0 bases, with 17 bases lying between them. Germline CDR1 reads MDHEN; CDR2 reads SYDVKM. The CDR3 is 17 residues long. The CDR3 nucleotides are TGTGCCAGCAGTCCCCCTCACAGGGCTTATAGCAATCAGCCCCAGCATTTT. Amino acids: CASSPPHRAYSNQPQHF. Variable domain in full (rest from reference TRBV28 and TRBJ1-5): DVKVTQSSRYLVKRTGEKVFLECVQDMDHENMFWYRQDPGLGLRLIYFSYDVKMKEKGDIPEGYSVSREKKERFSLILESASTNQTSMYLCASSPPHRAYSNQPQHFGDGTRLSIL.

V and J are TRBV6-6 and TRBJ2-7; 10 nucleotides agree with TRBD1. CDR1 is MNHNY and CDR2 is SVGAGI in the germline V gene (reference sequence). The trim removed 6 bases at V and 5 bases at J, leaving 1 base unmatched. The CDR3 is 12 amino acids. The CDR3 region has the DNA TGTGCCAGCAGAGACAGGGGGCACGAGCAGTACTTC. The encoded protein is CASRDRGHEQYF.

This clonotype turned up a few times. This chain connects TRBV7-9 to TRBJ1-2; a possible D gene is TRBD1 (5 bases). CDR3 length equals 15 residues. The germline CDR1 and CDR2 sequences are SEHNR and FQNEAQ (reference sequence). The V and J ends lost 5 bases and 4 bases respectively, with 17 bases between them. DNA of the CDR3: TGTGCCAGCAGCCAAACCGGGACGATGATCTATGGCTACACCTTC. Protein product: CASSQTGTMIYGYTF. Looking up the rest from reference TRBV7-9 and TRBJ1-2 gives the full variable domain: DTGVSQNPRHKITKRGQNVTFRCDPISEHNRLYWYRQTLGQGPEFLTYFQNEAQLEKSRLLSDRFSAERPKGSFSTLEIQRTEQGDSAMYLCASSQTGTMIYGYTFGSGTRLTVV.

The rearrangement uses TRBV5-1 and TRBJ2-3; 12 bases map to TRBD2. With 0 bases clipped from V and 1 base from J, the junction kept 3 bases outside the gene matches. The CDR3 length is 17 residues. The germline V gene encodes CDR1 SGHRS and CDR2 YFSETQ. CDR3 sequence reads: CASSLEPSGGGTDTQYF. CDR3 coding DNA: TGCGCCAGCAGCTTGGAGCCTAGCGGGGGGGGCACAGATACGCAGTATTTT.

The chain carries TRBV7-2 and TRBJ2-6, with D uncertain. The CDR3 consists of 15 residues. CDR1 and CDR2 from the germline V gene are SGHTA and FQGNSA. Trimming shortened V by 3 bases and J by 4 bases, and 10 bases separated the two germline ends. The CDR3 is CASSLTSFGANVLTF. The DNA of the CDR3 is TGTGCCAGCAGCTTGACGAGTTTCGGGGCCAACGTCCTGACTTTC.

The chain combines TRBV4-3 with TRBJ2-5; D is ambiguous. Trimming took 0 bases from V and 4 from J, leaving 15 bases between them. The V gene's germline CDR1 is LGHNA and CDR2 YSLEER. The CDR3 contains 16 residues. This CDR3 is CASSQDFARSTETQYF. As DNA, the CDR3 is TGCGCCAGCAGCCAAGACTTTGCCCGGAGCACAGAGACCCAGTACTTC.

The chain recombines TRBV28 with TRBJ2-4; 10 nucleotides align to TRBD1. The CDR3 consists of 16 residues. The germline CDR1 and CDR2 sequences are MDHEN and SYDVKM. The V segment lost 6 bases and the J segment 1 base; nucleotides outside the gene matches: 6. CDR3 sequence reads: CASRKTGGLAKNIQYF. In nucleotides, the CDR3 is TGTGCCAGCAGGAAGACAGGGGGCTTGGCCAAAAACATTCAGTACTTC.

There are a few counts of this clonotype. The chain has TRBV2 and TRBJ1-4; a weak D match, TRBD1 (6 bases). Trimming shortened V by 7 bases and J by 6 bases, and 12 bases separated the two germline ends. The CDR3 is 13 residues long. Germline CDR1 reads SNHLY; CDR2 reads FYNNEI. CDR3 nucleotides: TGTGCCAGCAACGGGGGCCCAGATGAAAAACTGTTTTTT. It is translated as CASNGGPDEKLFF.

This clonotype was seen only a few times. The V call is TRBV12-3 or TRBV12-4, the J call TRBJ2-7; TRBD2 matches 11 bases. This CDR3 is 16 amino acids long. Germline trimming cut 8 bases from V and 7 bases from J; bases unmatched to any gene: 16. The CDR3 nucleotides read TGTGCCAGCTCGGGGTGGGGGACTAGCGGTGAGTTGGAGCAGTACTTC. Protein: CASSGWGTSGELEQYF.

This clonotype was seen a few times. This chain uses TRBV20-1 with TRBJ2-3, with unresolved D. Germline lookup yields CDR1 DFQATT and CDR2 SNEGSKA (reference sequence). CDR3 length: 11 amino acids. The V end lost 4 bases, the J end lost 2 bases, and 4 bases lay between the germline ends. The CDR3 DNA reads as TGCAGTGCTAAGGTCACAGATACGCAGTATTTT. Translating gives CSAKVTDTQYF.

This clonotype was detected a few times. V usage is TRBV4-3 and J usage is TRBJ2-2; D is ambiguous. The CDR3 length is 12 residues. Trimming removed 5 bases from V and 8 bases from J, with 9 bases in between. The germline V gene encodes CDR1 LGHNA and CDR2 YSLEER. The CDR3 region has the DNA TGCGCCAGCAGCTTCAGTCGGGGGGAGCTGTTTTTT. It specifies CASSFSRGELFF.

This chain links TRBV20-1 with TRBJ1-3; tentatively, D is TRBD1 (5 bases). The CDR3 is 15 amino acids. Germline values: CDR1 DFQATT, CDR2 SNEGSKA (reference sequence). V gave up 0 bases and J gave up 0 bases, with 9 bases separating them. Written as DNA, the CDR3 is TGCAGTGCTAGAGATGGGACGTCCTCTGGAAACACCATATATTTT. It translates to CSARDGTSSGNTIYF.

This clonotype has a handful of counts. This chain connects TRBV15 to TRBJ1-2; tentatively, D is TRBD1 (6 bases). The V gene lost 3 bases and the J gene lost 5 bases, with 19 bases spanning the gap. The CDR3 covers 16 residues. Germline lookup yields CDR1 LNHNV and CDR2 YYDKDF (reference sequence). The CDR3 is CATSSTQQGLLYGYTF. CDR3 DNA sequence: TGTGCCACCAGCAGCACGCAACAGGGCCTATTATATGGCTACACCTTC.

This clonotype was found many times. The chain is built from TRBV14 and TRBJ1-1, with TRBD1 as a possible D gene (6 bases). The CDR3 length is 19 residues. Trimming left V 0 bases short and J 2 bases short, with 22 bases between. The germline V gene has CDR1 SGHDN and CDR2 FVKESK. CDR3 sequence (DNA): TGTGCCAGCAGCCAAGATGTTAAAGATTTACGGGGGCTTAACACTGAAGCTTTCTTT. Translated: CASSQDVKDLRGLNTEAFF.

This clonotype turned up a few times. The chain links TRBV5-1 to TRBJ2-2, with D hard to call. Germline lookup yields CDR1 SGHRS and CDR2 YFSETQ. This CDR3 spans 16 amino acids. V gave up 0 bases and J gave up 1 base, with 10 bases separating them. CDR3 in amino acids: CASSLAHRKNTGELFF. DNA of the CDR3: TGCGCCAGCAGCTTGGCCCACAGAAAGAACACCGGGGAGCTGTTTTTT. The variable domain in full, completed from reference TRBV5-1 and TRBJ2-2, reads KAGVTQTPRYLIKTRGQQVTLSCSPISGHRSVSWYQQTPGQGLQFLFEYFSETQRNKGNFPGRFSGRQFSNSRSEMNVSTLELGDSALYLCASSLAHRKNTGELFFGEGSRLTVL.

This chain links TRBV6-2 or TRBV6-3 with TRBJ2-1; D is unresolved. The germline V gene encodes CDR1 MNHEY and CDR2 SVGEGT. V was shortened by 2 bases and J by 4 bases, with 12 bases between the two germline ends. This CDR3 region has 15 residues. CDR3: CASSYGQANYNEQFF. The CDR3 DNA reads as TGTGCCAGCAGTTACGGGCAGGCTAATTACAATGAGCAGTTCTTC.

This sequence joins TRBV15 and TRBJ2-5, with a tentative D call TRBD1 (6 bases). The length of the CDR3 is 15 residues. V lost 0 bases and J lost 8, with 16 bases in between. CDR1 and CDR2 from the germline V gene are LNHNV and YYDKDF (reference sequence). The CDR3 sequence: CATSRDLTGPITQYF. The CDR3 DNA sequence: TGTGCCACCAGCAGAGACCTGACAGGTCCCATCACCCAGTACTTC. The full variable domain, with the rest looked up from reference TRBV15 and TRBJ2-5, is DAMVIQNPRYQVTQFGKPVTLSCSQTLNHNVMYWYQQKSSQAPKLLFHYYDKDFNNEADTPDNFQSRRPNTSFCFLDIRSPGLGDTAMYLCATSRDLTGPITQYFGPGTRLLVL.

This clonotype turned up a few times. One junction end does not reproduce the germline sequence, and a read error may be involved. The rearrangement uses TRBV20-1 and TRBJ2-7; 12 bases agree with TRBD2. The CDR3 loop spans 15 amino acids. Germline V gene sequence: CDR1 DFQATT, CDR2 SNEGSKA (reference sequence). The CDR3 here is CSAISGLAGSYAQYF. The CDR3 nucleotides read TGCAGTGCTATCTCGGGACTAGCGGGCTCCTACGCGCAGTACTTC.

At least ten counts were recorded for this clonotype. The V gene is TRBV12-3 or TRBV12-4, the J gene TRBJ1-2, with D possibly TRBD1 on 6 matching bases. V shed 5 bases and J shed 7 bases, with 11 bases lying between them. The CDR3 covers 12 residues. The CDR3 nucleotides are TGTGCCAGCAGTCTACAGGGACGTGGCTACACCTTC. This codes for CASSLQGRGYTF.

Here the CDR3 reads CASSDWDRSTDTQYF. CDR3 DNA: TGTGCCAGCAGTGATTGGGACAGAAGCACAGATACGCAGTATTTT. The gene calls are TRBV6-1 and TRBJ2-3; 7 bases line up with TRBD1. The CDR3 covers 15 residues. With V trimmed by 3 bases and J by 0 bases, 3 bases remained unmatched. Per the germline V gene, CDR1 is MNHNS and CDR2 is SASEGT.

This clonotype was observed a handful of times. This chain uses TRBV6-2 or TRBV6-3 with TRBJ2-7; D perhaps matches TRBD1 (5 bases). This CDR3 comprises 15 residues. Trimming took off 2 bases at V and 5 bases at J, with 16 bases between the two ends. The germline CDR1 and CDR2 sequences are MNHEY and SVGEGT. CDR3: CASSYGAPRNHEQYF. DNA of the CDR3: TGTGCCAGCAGTTACGGGGCCCCTAGGAACCACGAGCAGTACTTC.